This is a list of T cell receptor beta chains from one sample in a study of technical replicates of blood from a few donors. Libraries were prepared by immunoSEQ multiplex PCR; TCRdb keeps only in-frame clonotypes and omits some of them. This sample has 60,000 to 90,000 clones; around 97% occur once, and the top ten carry 0.22%. Sequencing was carried out using T cells isolated from PBMCs. The source of these receptors is a human donor in good health. Both conserved end residues are trimmed from each CDR3. Fields, in order: V gene, J gene, clone size, CDR3 protein. A row's size may be missing; if present it is once, few, many or a size class.

v_gene: TRBV2; j_gene: TRBJ2-7; abundance: -; CDR3aa: ASLAGAEQY
v_gene: TRBV10-3; j_gene: TRBJ1-5; abundance: -; CDR3aa: AISDGGTSNQPQH
v_gene: TRBV6-5; j_gene: TRBJ2-7; abundance: -; CDR3aa: ASSSLGLVMADEQY
v_gene: TRBV6-1; j_gene: TRBJ2-7; abundance: once; CDR3aa: ASSSAGPYEQY
v_gene: TRBV7-2; j_gene: TRBJ1-5; abundance: -; CDR3aa: ATRPSNQPQH
v_gene: TRBV27; j_gene: TRBJ1-5; abundance: -; CDR3aa: ATSQGGSNQPQH
v_gene: TRBV18; j_gene: TRBJ1-1; abundance: once; CDR3aa: ASSPDRQTEAF
v_gene: TRBV4-1; j_gene: TRBJ1-5; abundance: -; CDR3aa: ASSHQGLSHQPQH
v_gene: TRBV2; j_gene: TRBJ1-1; abundance: -; CDR3aa: ASYPLGTVSFEAF
v_gene: TRBV6-5; j_gene: TRBJ2-5; abundance: -; CDR3aa: ASSPIDRGRETQY
v_gene: TRBV14; j_gene: TRBJ1-2; abundance: -; CDR3aa: ASSQDGPGGYT
v_gene: TRBV10-3; j_gene: TRBJ2-7; abundance: once; CDR3aa: AIKEQGRNEQY
v_gene: TRBV7-2; j_gene: TRBJ2-7; abundance: -; CDR3aa: ASSFVQGPTYEQY
v_gene: TRBV6-1; j_gene: TRBJ2-5; abundance: -; CDR3aa: ASSELAPRGTQY
v_gene: TRBV5-6; j_gene: TRBJ2-2; abundance: -; CDR3aa: ASSLVGRVTGELF
v_gene: TRBV5-1; j_gene: TRBJ2-1; abundance: -; CDR3aa: ASSFGGMHNEQF
v_gene: TRBV14; j_gene: TRBJ2-3; abundance: -; CDR3aa: ASSYSPRTQY
v_gene: TRBV2; j_gene: TRBJ2-7; abundance: -; CDR3aa: ASGQGSSYEQY
v_gene: TRBV27; j_gene: TRBJ2-3; abundance: -; CDR3aa: ASSLLRGDTDTQY
v_gene: TRBV30; j_gene: TRBJ1-4; abundance: -; CDR3aa: AWNFGGGVGLNEKLF
v_gene: TRBV6-1; j_gene: TRBJ2-4; abundance: -; CDR3aa: ASSEALGTTTALRIQY
v_gene: TRBV20-1; j_gene: TRBJ1-2; abundance: -; CDR3aa: SASRPGGYT
v_gene: TRBV7-9; j_gene: TRBJ2-1; abundance: -; CDR3aa: ASSSARDEQF
v_gene: TRBV18; j_gene: TRBJ1-1; abundance: -; CDR3aa: ASSPDRQTEAF
v_gene: TRBV5-1; j_gene: TRBJ2-2; abundance: -; CDR3aa: ASSFRTGGYGELF
v_gene: TRBV7-9; j_gene: TRBJ1-1; abundance: -; CDR3aa: ASRGSGGNTEAF
v_gene: TRBV28; j_gene: TRBJ1-5; abundance: once; CDR3aa: ASSPYPTGGDLNQPQH
v_gene: TRBV25-1; j_gene: TRBJ1-2; abundance: -; CDR3aa: ASSVKIGTGGSGGGYT
v_gene: TRBV28; j_gene: TRBJ1-6; abundance: -; CDR3aa: ASSSITQGADDSPLH
v_gene: TRBV5-4; j_gene: TRBJ2-7; abundance: -; CDR3aa: ASSRFLAGAPYEQY
v_gene: TRBV25-1; j_gene: TRBJ2-1; abundance: -; CDR3aa: ASTAGSGGPNEQF
v_gene: TRBV19; j_gene: TRBJ2-6; abundance: -; CDR3aa: ASSISGTGGGWANVLT
v_gene: TRBV6-6; j_gene: TRBJ1-2; abundance: once; CDR3aa: ASREQGADGYT
v_gene: TRBV7-6; j_gene: TRBJ2-2; abundance: -; CDR3aa: ASRTGITNTGELF
v_gene: TRBV5-1; j_gene: TRBJ1-4; abundance: -; CDR3aa: ASSQQGQFSEKLF
v_gene: TRBV25-1; j_gene: TRBJ1-1; abundance: -; CDR3aa: ASSEFRDRASGTEAF
v_gene: TRBV19; j_gene: TRBJ2-3; abundance: -; CDR3aa: ASTQLAGGDTQY
v_gene: TRBV5-1; j_gene: TRBJ1-6; abundance: -; CDR3aa: ASSLMQGSNSPLH
v_gene: TRBV4-2; j_gene: TRBJ2-7; abundance: -; CDR3aa: ASSLNLVHLYYEQY
v_gene: TRBV27; j_gene: TRBJ1-2; abundance: -; CDR3aa: ASRAHGGRNGYT
v_gene: TRBV6-1; j_gene: TRBJ1-1; abundance: -; CDR3aa: ASSELSGRVTEAF
v_gene: TRBV4-1; j_gene: TRBJ2-7; abundance: once; CDR3aa: ASSQYDGTYEQY
v_gene: TRBV5-1; j_gene: TRBJ2-1; abundance: -; CDR3aa: ASSLRGRDYYNEQF
v_gene: TRBV2; j_gene: TRBJ1-5; abundance: -; CDR3aa: ASSGQGQPGQPQH
v_gene: TRBV19; j_gene: TRBJ2-5; abundance: -; CDR3aa: ASSIVRGRLGQETQY
v_gene: TRBV5-1; j_gene: TRBJ2-7; abundance: -; CDR3aa: ASSWGTGGSYEQY
v_gene: TRBV27; j_gene: TRBJ1-5; abundance: -; CDR3aa: ASRTSAGGVNQPQH
v_gene: TRBV27; j_gene: TRBJ1-2; abundance: -; CDR3aa: ASSSGSSLYGYT
v_gene: TRBV29-1; j_gene: TRBJ2-2; abundance: -; CDR3aa: SVGGVGGHGELF
v_gene: TRBV9; j_gene: TRBJ2-5; abundance: -; CDR3aa: ASSIQDLAGETQY
v_gene: TRBV29-1; j_gene: TRBJ1-1; abundance: -; CDR3aa: SVDIGGPNTEAF
v_gene: TRBV6-6; j_gene: TRBJ2-2; abundance: once; CDR3aa: ASIPSGTGDTGELF
v_gene: TRBV7-8; j_gene: TRBJ1-5; abundance: -; CDR3aa: ASSPNSNQPQH
v_gene: TRBV28; j_gene: TRBJ2-5; abundance: -; CDR3aa: ASSLWDSLPRETQY
v_gene: TRBV7-2; j_gene: TRBJ2-7; abundance: -; CDR3aa: ASSLALGAGGAYEQY
v_gene: TRBV19; j_gene: TRBJ1-2; abundance: -; CDR3aa: ASSTGQGAEGYT